This is a list of T cell receptor beta chains from one sample in a study of blood T cell repertoires in COVID-19. Only in-frame clones appear in the TCRdb table, and some are missing; sequencing was by immunoSEQ multiplex PCR. Counted here are hundreds of thousands of clones, 88% occurring once; the ten biggest clones make up around 6.6%. Source material: peripheral blood. All receptors derive from a woman aged 70 to 79 with COVID-19, enrolled during active disease. The CDR3 runs from the conserved cysteine through the conserved F or W. D genes are given only for firm matches. Some rows have no size entry. The others give once, few or many, or a class for an expanded clone.

V	J	size	D	DNA	CDR3
TRBV7-9	TRBJ1-2	-	-	TGTGCCAGCAGTCAATCGGGACTGAGCTATGGCTACACCTTC	CASSQSGLSYGYTF
TRBV4-3	TRBJ2-3	-	-	TGCGCCAGCAGCCAAGACTACCCTAGCACAGATACGCAGTATTTT	CASSQDYPSTDTQYF
TRBV7-2	TRBJ1-4	-	-	TGTGCCAGCAGCTCCCTACGGGACATCCGAAAACTGTTTTTT	CASSSLRDIRKLFF
TRBV4-3	TRBJ1-1	-	-	TGCGCCAGCAGCCAAGATGAGGACAGCGCCACTGAAGCTTTCTTT	CASSQDEDSATEAFF
TRBV11-1	TRBJ2-7	-	TRBD2	TGTGCCAGCAGCTTAGCCTTTGGACTAGCGGTTCCCTACGAGCAGTACTTC	CASSLAFGLAVPYEQYF
TRBV30	TRBJ1-2	-	TRBD1	TGTGCCTGGAGCTTAATCCGGACAGGGGGGAACTATGGCTACACCTTC	CAWSLIRTGGNYGYTF
TRBV2	TRBJ1-2	-	TRBD1	TGTGCCAGCAACCTCGACAGGGCGTTCTATGGCTACACCTTC	CASNLDRAFYGYTF
TRBV5-1	TRBJ2-7	-	TRBD2	TGCGCCAGCAGCATAAGGAGTAGCGGGGGGGCCGGAGGATACGAGCAGTACTTC	CASSIRSSGGAGGYEQYF
TRBV9	TRBJ2-5	-	TRBD2	TGTGCCAGCAGCGTAGTGGGACTAGCTGGTGAGACCCAGTACTTC	CASSVVGLAGETQYF
TRBV5-6	TRBJ1-1	-	TRBD1	TGTGCCAGCAGCTTGGGACAGGGGGCTTTCATGAACACTGAAGCTTTCTTT	CASSLGQGAFMNTEAFF
TRBV19	TRBJ2-6	-	-	TGTGCCAGTAGTATAACGGGTGCTGGGGCCAACGTCCTGACTTTC	CASSITGAGANVLTF
TRBV29-1	TRBJ1-1	once	-	TGCAGCGCCGGCCCCGGAGGCACTGAAGCTTTCTTT	CSAGPGGTEAFF
TRBV12-3/TRBV12-4	TRBJ1-2	-	-	TGTGCCAGCAGTCTCGGGGGGGCCTATGGCTACACCTTC	CASSLGGAYGYTF
TRBV12-5	TRBJ1-6	-	-	TGTGCTAGTGGTCGCGGACAGAGCTATAATTCACCCCTCCACTTT	CASGRGQSYNSPLHF
TRBV7-2	TRBJ1-2	-	-	TGTGCCAGCAGGGCGCGGGTTAACTATGGCTACACCTTC	CASRARVNYGYTF
TRBV28	TRBJ1-1	once	TRBD1	TGTGCCAGCAGTCTTCCGGACAGGGGAGGGACTGAAGCTTTCTTT	CASSLPDRGGTEAFF
TRBV10-3	TRBJ2-1	-	TRBD2	TGTGCCATCAGTTTCTCGGGGGGGCCCGCCTCCTACAATGAGCAGTTCTTC	CAISFSGGPASYNEQFF
TRBV7-7	TRBJ2-7	-	TRBD2	TGTGCCAGCAGCCCCACCCGGGGGGGCGAGCAGTACTTC	CASSPTRGGEQYF
TRBV3-1/TRBV3-2	TRBJ2-7	many	-	TGTGCCAGCAGCTCCGGTGGGGGCTCGGGCGAGCAGTACTTC	CASSSGGGSGEQYF
TRBV2	TRBJ2-7	-	-	TGTGCCAGCACCACGGGGACACCTCCCTACGAGCAGTACTTC	CASTTGTPPYEQYF
TRBV3-1/TRBV3-2	TRBJ1-1	-	TRBD1	TGTGCCAGCATTCCAAATTCCGCCGGGACAGGAACGAACACTGAAGCTTTCTTT	CASIPNSAGTGTNTEAFF
TRBV28	TRBJ1-5	-	-	TGTGCCAGCAGACCCGGGGGGCCTGGTATTCAGCCCCAGCATTTT	CASRPGGPGIQPQHF
TRBV9	TRBJ1-2	-	-	TGTGCCAGCAGCGTAGAACAGGGCTACTATGGCTACACCTTC	CASSVEQGYYGYTF
TRBV5-1	TRBJ1-1	-	TRBD1	TGCGCCAGCAGCTTAGGACAGGGGTTAACCACTGAAGCTTTCTTT	CASSLGQGLTTEAFF
TRBV10-3	TRBJ1-4	-	TRBD1	TGTGCCATCAGTGCCAATCCAATCGGGGTGACAGGGTGGCATGAAAAACTGTTTTTT	CAISANPIGVTGWHEKLFF
TRBV6-5	TRBJ1-4	-	TRBD1	TGTGCCAGCAGGAAGGACAGGGCCAATGAAAAACTGTTTTTT	CASRKDRANEKLFF
TRBV9	TRBJ1-5	once	-	TGTGCCAGCAGCATTACGGGAAATCAGCCCCAGCATTTT	CASSITGNQPQHF
TRBV5-8	TRBJ1-5	-	TRBD1	TGTGCCAGCAGCTACGGGACAGGGGACCTAAGCAATCAGCCCCAGCATTTT	CASSYGTGDLSNQPQHF
TRBV7-9	TRBJ2-1	-	-	TGTGCCCCTACCGCCCTGAGCTCCTACAATGAGCAGTTCTTC	CAPTALSSYNEQFF
TRBV5-1	TRBJ2-7	-	TRBD2	TGCGCCAGCAGCCCTAGCGGGGGCCTGGGGGAGCAGTACTTC	CASSPSGGLGEQYF
TRBV18	TRBJ1-1	-	TRBD1	TGTGCCAGCTCACCCTCGACAGGGCGGACTGAAGCTTTCTTT	CASSPSTGRTEAFF
TRBV28	TRBJ1-6	-	-	TGTGCCAGCATGGGACAAAGTAATTCACCCCTCCACTTT	CASMGQSNSPLHF
TRBV19	TRBJ2-2	-	TRBD2	TGTGCCAGTAGGATGACTAGCGGGGGACAGAACACCGGGGAGCTGTTTTTT	CASRMTSGGQNTGELFF
TRBV18	TRBJ1-6	-	-	TGTGCCAGCTCACCACAGGGGCGGGAGGCACCCCTCCACTTT	CASSPQGREAPLHF
TRBV7-9	TRBJ1-2	-	-	TGTGCCAGCAGCAAAGGGGTGGGAGATGGCTACACCTTC	CASSKGVGDGYTF
TRBV5-1	TRBJ1-1	-	TRBD1	TGCGCCAGCAGCTTGTGGGGACAGGCGAACACTGAAGCTTTCTTT	CASSLWGQANTEAFF
TRBV3-1/TRBV3-2	TRBJ1-1	-	-	TGTGCCAGCAGCCAAGACTACGCAAATGAAGCTTTCTTT	CASSQDYANEAFF
TRBV24-1	TRBJ2-1	-	-	TGTGCCACCAGTGGGGCCAGGGCTACGGATGAGCAGTTCTTC	CATSGARATDEQFF
TRBV28	TRBJ2-7	few	-	TGTGCCAGCAGTTTTTCATCAGGGGTCTACGAGCAGTACTTC	CASSFSSGVYEQYF
TRBV7-3	TRBJ1-3	-	TRBD1	TGTGCCAGCAGCTCTCAGGGGGCAGCGGGAAACACCATATATTTT	CASSSQGAAGNTIYF